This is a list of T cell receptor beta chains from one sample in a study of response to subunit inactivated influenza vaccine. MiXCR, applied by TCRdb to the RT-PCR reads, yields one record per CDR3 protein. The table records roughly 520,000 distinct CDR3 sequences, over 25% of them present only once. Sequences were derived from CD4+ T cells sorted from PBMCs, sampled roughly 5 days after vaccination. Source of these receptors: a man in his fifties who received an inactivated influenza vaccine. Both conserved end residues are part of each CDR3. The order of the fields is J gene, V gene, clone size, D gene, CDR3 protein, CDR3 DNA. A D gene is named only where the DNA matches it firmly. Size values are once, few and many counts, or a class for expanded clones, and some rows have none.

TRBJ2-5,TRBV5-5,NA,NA,CASSFSQGSETQYF,TGTGCCAGCAGCTTTAGCCAGGGATCAGAGACCCAGTACTTC
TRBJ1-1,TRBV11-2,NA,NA,CASSLIWGGWNTEAFF,TGTGCCAGCAGCTTAATATGGGGGGGTTGGAACACTGAAGCTTTCTTT
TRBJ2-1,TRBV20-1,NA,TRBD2,CSALAGPSYNEQFF,TGCAGTGCGCTAGCGGGTCCCTCCTACAATGAGCAGTTCTTC
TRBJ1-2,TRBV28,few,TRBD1,CASGGKTGSSGYTF,TGTGCCAGCGGAGGGAAGACAGGGAGCAGCGGCTACACCTTC
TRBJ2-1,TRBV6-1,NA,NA,CASKADSYNEQFF,TGTGCCAGCAAAGCGGACTCCTACAATGAGCAGTTCTTC
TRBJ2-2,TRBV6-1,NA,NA,CASSVAIVSNTGELFF,TGTGCCAGCAGTGTGGCCATAGTTAGTAACACCGGGGAGCTGTTTTTT
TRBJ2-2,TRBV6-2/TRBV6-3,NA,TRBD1,CASTPSFGQGTPGELFF,TGTGCCAGCACCCCTAGCTTTGGACAGGGTACCCCCGGGGAGCTGTTTTTT
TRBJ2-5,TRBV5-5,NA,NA,CASSFGSGKETQYF,TGTGCCAGCAGCTTTGGGTCAGGGAAAGAGACCCAGTACTTC
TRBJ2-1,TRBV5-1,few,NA,CASSLGGGRSSYNEQFF,TGCGCCAGCAGCTTGGGTGGAGGCCGGAGTTCCTACAATGAGCAGTTCTTC
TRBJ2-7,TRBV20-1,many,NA,CSATDRSYEQYF,TGCAGTGCTACAGACAGATCCTACGAGCAGTACTTC
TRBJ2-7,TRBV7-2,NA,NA,CASSLGFGRLPSYEQYF,TGTGCCAGCAGCTTAGGATTTGGGAGGCTTCCCTCCTACGAGCAGTACTTC
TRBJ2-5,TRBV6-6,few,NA,CASSSRSGETQYF,TGTGCCAGCAGTTCCAGGTCAGGGGAGACCCAGTACTTC
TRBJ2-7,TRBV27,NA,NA,CASSPSHGEQYF,TGTGCCAGCAGTCCCTCACATGGGGAGCAGTACTTC
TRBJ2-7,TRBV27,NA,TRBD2,CASSPRVAGGGEQYF,TGTGCCAGCAGTCCCAGGGTAGCGGGAGGTGGCGAGCAGTACTTC
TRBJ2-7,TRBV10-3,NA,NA,CAIRNVLGVNEQYF,TGTGCCATCAGGAACGTACTGGGGGTGAACGAGCAGTACTTC
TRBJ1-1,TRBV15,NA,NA,CATSRRGVMNTEAFF,TGTGCCACCAGCAGAAGAGGGGTCATGAACACTGAAGCTTTCTTT
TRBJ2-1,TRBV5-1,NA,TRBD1,CASSLGDRDSNEQFF,TGCGCCAGCAGCTTGGGGGACAGGGATTCCAATGAGCAGTTCTTC
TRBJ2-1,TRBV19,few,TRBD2,CASSTGLAAYNEQFF,TGTGCCAGTAGTACTGGACTAGCGGCCTACAATGAGCAGTTCTTC
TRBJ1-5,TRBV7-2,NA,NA,CASSPGGGPQHF,TGTGCCAGCAGCCCTGGGGGGGGGCCCCAGCATTTT
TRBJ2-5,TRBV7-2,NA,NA,CASSLSLAARAETQYF,TGTGCCAGCAGCTTATCTTTAGCGGCGCGTGCTGAGACCCAGTACTTC
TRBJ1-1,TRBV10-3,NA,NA,CAIRRENTEAFF,TGTGCCATCAGAAGGGAAAACACTGAAGCTTTCTTT
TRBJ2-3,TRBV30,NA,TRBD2,CAWMASGGADTQYF,TGTGCCTGGATGGCTAGCGGGGGGGCAGATACGCAGTATTTT
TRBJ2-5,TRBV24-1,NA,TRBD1,CATGQGSETQYF,TGTGCCACTGGACAGGGTTCGGAGACCCAGTACTTC
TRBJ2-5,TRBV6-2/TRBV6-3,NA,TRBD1,CASGPGQGLQETQYF,TGTGCCAGCGGACCGGGACAGGGGTTACAAGAGACCCAGTACTTC
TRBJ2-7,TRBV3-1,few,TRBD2,CASSLTSGRALEQYF,TGTGCCAGCAGCCTGACTAGCGGGAGGGCCCTCGAGCAGTACTTC
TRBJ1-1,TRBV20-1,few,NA,CSALTQLGGRAVNTEAFF,TGCAGTGCTCTTACACAACTCGGGGGAAGAGCAGTGAACACTGAAGCTTTCTTT
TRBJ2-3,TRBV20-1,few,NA,CSARDLTTNTDTQYF,TGCAGTGCTAGAGATCTAACCACTAACACAGATACGCAGTATTTT
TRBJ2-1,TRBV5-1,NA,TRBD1,CATSLGGDYNEQFF,TGCGCCACCAGCTTAGGGGGCGATTACAATGAGCAGTTCTTC
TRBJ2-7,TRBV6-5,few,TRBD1,CASSSPGQASYEQYF,TGTGCCAGCAGTTCACCGGGACAGGCATCCTACGAGCAGTACTTC
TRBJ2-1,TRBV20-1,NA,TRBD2,CSASGTIRNEQFF,TGCAGTGCCTCCGGGACTATCAGGAATGAGCAGTTCTTC
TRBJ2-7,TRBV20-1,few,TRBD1,CSATTGWSYEQYF,TGCAGTGCTACGACAGGGTGGTCCTACGAGCAGTACTTC
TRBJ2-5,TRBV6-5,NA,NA,CASSYSKLEGTQYF,TGTGCCAGCAGTTACTCGAAATTGGAGGGGACCCAGTACTTC